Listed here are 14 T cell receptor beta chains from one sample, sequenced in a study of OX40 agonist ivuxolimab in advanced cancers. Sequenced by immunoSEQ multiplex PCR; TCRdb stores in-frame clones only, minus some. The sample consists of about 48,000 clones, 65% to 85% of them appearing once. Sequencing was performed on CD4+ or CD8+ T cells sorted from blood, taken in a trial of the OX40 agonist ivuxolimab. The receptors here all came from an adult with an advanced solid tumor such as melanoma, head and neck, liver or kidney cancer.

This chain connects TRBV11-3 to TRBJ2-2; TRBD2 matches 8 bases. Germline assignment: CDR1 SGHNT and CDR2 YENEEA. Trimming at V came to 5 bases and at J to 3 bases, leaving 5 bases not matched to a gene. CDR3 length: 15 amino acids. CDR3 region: CASSPSGGHTGELFF. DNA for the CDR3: TGTGCCAGCAGCCCAAGCGGGGGCCACACCGGGGAGCTGTTTTTT.

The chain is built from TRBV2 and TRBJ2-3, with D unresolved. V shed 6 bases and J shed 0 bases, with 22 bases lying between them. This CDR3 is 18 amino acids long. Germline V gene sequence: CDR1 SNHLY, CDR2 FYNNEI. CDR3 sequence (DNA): TGTGCCAGCAGGGGCCTGGGAAGGCTATCCTCTAGCACAGATACGCAGTATTTT. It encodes CASRGLGRLSSSTDTQYF. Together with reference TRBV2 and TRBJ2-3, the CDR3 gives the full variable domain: EPEVTQTPSHQVTQMGQEVILRCVPISNHLYFYWYRQILGQKVEFLVSFYNNEISEKSEIFDDQFSVERPDGSNFTLKIRSTKLEDSAMYFCASRGLGRLSSSTDTQYFGPGTRLTVL.

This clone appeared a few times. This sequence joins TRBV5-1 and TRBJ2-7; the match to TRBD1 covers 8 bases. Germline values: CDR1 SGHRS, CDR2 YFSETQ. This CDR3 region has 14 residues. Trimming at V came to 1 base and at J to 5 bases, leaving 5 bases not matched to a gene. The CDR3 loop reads CASSLLDRGHEQYF. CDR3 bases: TGCGCCAGCAGCTTGCTCGACAGGGGCCACGAGCAGTACTTC.

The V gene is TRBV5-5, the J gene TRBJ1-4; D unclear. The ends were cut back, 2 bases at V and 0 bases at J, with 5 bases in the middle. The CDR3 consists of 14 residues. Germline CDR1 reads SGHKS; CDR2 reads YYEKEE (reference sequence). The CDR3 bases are TGTGCCAGCAGCTTCAGGACAACTAATGAAAAACTGTTTTTT. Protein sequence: CASSFRTTNEKLFF. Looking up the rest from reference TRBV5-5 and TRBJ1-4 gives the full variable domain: DAGVTQSPTHLIKTRGQQVTLRCSPISGHKSVSWYQQVLGQGPQFIFQYYEKEERGRGNFPDRFSARQFPNYSSELNVNALLLGDSALYLCASSFRTTNEKLFFGSGTQLSVL.

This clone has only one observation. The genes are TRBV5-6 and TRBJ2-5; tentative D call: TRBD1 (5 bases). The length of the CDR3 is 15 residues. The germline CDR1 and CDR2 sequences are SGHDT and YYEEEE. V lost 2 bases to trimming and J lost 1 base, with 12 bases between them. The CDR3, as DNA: TGTGCCAGCAGCTTTGGGCAGGGCCCCCAAGAGACCCAGTACTTC. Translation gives CASSFGQGPQETQYF.

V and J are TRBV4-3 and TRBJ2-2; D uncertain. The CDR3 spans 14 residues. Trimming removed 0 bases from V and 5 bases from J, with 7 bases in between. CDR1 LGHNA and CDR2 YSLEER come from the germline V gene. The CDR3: CASSQDLPTGELFF. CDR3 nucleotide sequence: TGCGCCAGCAGCCAAGATCTCCCAACCGGGGAGCTGTTTTTT.

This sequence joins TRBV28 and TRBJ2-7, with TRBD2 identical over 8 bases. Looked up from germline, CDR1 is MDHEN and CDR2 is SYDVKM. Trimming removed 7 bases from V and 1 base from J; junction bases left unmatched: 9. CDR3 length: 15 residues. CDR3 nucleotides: TGTGCCAGCATCGGGGGGGGTCTTACGTCCTACGAGCAGTACTTC. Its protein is CASIGGGLTSYEQYF.

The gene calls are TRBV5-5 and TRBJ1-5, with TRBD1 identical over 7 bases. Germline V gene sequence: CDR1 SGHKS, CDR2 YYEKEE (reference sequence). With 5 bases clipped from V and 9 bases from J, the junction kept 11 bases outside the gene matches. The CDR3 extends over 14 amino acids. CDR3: CASRSGTAPGPQHF. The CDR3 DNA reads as TGTGCCAGCAGATCAGGGACAGCCCCTGGGCCCCAGCATTTT.

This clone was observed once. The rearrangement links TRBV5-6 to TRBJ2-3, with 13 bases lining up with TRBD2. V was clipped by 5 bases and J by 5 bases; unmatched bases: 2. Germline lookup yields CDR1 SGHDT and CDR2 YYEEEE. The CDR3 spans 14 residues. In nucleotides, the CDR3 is TGTGCCAGCAGACTAGCGGGGGGGAGAGATACGCAGTATTTT. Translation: CASRLAGGRDTQYF.

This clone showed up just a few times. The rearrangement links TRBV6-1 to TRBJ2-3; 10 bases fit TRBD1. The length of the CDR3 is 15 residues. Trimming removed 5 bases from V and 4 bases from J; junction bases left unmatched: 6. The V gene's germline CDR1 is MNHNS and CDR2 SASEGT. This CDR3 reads CASSIRTGGADTQYF. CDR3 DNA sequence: TGTGCCAGCAGTATCAGGACAGGGGGGGCAGATACGCAGTATTTT.

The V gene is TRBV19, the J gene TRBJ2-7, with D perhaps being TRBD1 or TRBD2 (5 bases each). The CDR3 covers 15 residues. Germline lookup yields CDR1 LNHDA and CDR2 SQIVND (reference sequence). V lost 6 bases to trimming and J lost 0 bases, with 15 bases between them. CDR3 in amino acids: CASSSEEGFSYEQYF. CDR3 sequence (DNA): TGTGCCAGTAGCTCCGAAGAGGGGTTCTCCTACGAGCAGTACTTC.

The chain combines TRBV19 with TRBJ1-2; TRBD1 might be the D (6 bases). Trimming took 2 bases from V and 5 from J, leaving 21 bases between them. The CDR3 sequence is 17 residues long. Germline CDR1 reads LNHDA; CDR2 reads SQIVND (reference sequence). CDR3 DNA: TGTGCCAGTAGTATATTTCTCCGGACAGCATTTCCATATGGCTACACCTTC. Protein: CASSIFLRTAFPYGYTF.

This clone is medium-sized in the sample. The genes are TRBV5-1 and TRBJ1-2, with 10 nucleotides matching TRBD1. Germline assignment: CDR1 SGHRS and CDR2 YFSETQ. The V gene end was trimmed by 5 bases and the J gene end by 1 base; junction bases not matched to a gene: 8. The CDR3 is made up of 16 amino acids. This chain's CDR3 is CASRNRGTGDNYGYTF. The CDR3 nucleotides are TGCGCCAGCAGAAACCGAGGGACAGGGGATAACTATGGCTACACCTTC.

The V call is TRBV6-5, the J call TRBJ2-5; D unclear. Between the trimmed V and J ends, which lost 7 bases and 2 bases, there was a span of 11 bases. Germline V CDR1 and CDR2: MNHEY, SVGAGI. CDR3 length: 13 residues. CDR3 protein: CASTSRPQETQYF. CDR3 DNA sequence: TGTGCCAGCACCTCTCGGCCGCAAGAGACCCAGTACTTC.